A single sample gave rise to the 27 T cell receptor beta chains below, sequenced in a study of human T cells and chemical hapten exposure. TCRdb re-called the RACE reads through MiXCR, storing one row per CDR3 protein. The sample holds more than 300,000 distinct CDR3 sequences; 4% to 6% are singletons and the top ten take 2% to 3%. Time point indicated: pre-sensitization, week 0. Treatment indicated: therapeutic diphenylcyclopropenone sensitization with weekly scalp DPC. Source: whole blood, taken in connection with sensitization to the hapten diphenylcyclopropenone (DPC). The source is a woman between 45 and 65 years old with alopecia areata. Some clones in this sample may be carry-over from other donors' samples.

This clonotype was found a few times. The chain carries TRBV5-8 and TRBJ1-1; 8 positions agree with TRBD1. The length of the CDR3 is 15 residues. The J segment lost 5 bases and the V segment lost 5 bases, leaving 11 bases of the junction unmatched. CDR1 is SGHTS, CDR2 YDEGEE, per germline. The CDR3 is CASSALQGELTEAFF. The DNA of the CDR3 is TGTGCCAGCAGTGCCTTACAGGGGGAACTTACTGAAGCTTTCTTT.

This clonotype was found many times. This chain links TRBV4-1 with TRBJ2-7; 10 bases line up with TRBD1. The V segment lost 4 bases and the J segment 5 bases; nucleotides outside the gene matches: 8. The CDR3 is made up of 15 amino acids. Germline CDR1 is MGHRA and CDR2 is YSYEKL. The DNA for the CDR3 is TGCGCCAGCAGCCTCACCGACAGGGGGCTCGACGAGCAGTACTTC. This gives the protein CASSLTDRGLDEQYF.

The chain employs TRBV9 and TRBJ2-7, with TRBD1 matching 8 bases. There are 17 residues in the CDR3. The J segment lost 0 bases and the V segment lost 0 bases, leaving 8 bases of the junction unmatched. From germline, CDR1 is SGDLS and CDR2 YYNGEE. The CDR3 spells CASSVGVGDRSSYEQYF. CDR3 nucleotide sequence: TGTGCCAGCAGCGTAGGGGTAGGGGACAGGAGCTCCTACGAGCAGTACTTC.

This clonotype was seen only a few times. The CDR3 DNA reads TGTGCCAGCAGCTTAGGCTGGGGGGACGGTGAAGCTTTCTTT. Translation: CASSLGWGDGEAFF. The V and J genes are TRBV13 and TRBJ1-1; a possible D gene is TRBD1 (5 bases). This CDR3 is 14 amino acids long. In germline, CDR1 is PRHDT, CDR2 FYEKMQ (reference sequence). The germline V and J ends were trimmed by 0 bases and 7 bases, with 12 bases remaining between them. The entire variable domain, with the rest obtained from reference TRBV13 and TRBJ1-1, is as follows: AAGVIQSPRHLIKEKRETATLKCYPIPRHDTVYWYQQGPGQDPQFLISFYEKMQSDKGSIPDRFSAQQFSDYHSELNMSSLELGDSALYFCASSLGWGDGEAFFGQGTRLTVV.

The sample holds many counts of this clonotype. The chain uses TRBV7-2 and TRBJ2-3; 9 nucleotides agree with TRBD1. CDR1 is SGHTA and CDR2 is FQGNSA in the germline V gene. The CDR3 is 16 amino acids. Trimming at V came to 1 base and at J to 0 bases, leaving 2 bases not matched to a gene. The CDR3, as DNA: TGTGCCAGCAGCTTAGTTGGGACAGGGAGCACAGATACGCAGTATTTT. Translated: CASSLVGTGSTDTQYF.

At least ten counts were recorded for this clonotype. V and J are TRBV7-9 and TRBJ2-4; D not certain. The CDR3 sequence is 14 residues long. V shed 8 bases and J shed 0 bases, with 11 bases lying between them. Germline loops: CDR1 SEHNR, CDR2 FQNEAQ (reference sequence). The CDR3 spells CASSGPIAKNIQYF. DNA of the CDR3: TGTGCCAGCTCAGGCCCCATAGCCAAAAACATTCAGTACTTC.

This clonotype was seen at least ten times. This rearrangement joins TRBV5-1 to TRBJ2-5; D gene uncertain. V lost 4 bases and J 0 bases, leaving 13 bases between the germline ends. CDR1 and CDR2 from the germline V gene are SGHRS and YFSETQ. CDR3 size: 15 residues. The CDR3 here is CASSLTATNQETQYF. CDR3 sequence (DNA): TGCGCCAGCAGCCTTACCGCGACAAACCAAGAGACCCAGTACTTC.

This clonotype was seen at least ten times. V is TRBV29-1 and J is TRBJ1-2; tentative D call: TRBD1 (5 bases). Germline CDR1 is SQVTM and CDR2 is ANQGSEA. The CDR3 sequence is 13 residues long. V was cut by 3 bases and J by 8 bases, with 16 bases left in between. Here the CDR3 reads CSVDGQGRLGYTF. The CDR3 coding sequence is TGCAGCGTTGATGGGCAGGGTAGATTGGGCTACACCTTC.

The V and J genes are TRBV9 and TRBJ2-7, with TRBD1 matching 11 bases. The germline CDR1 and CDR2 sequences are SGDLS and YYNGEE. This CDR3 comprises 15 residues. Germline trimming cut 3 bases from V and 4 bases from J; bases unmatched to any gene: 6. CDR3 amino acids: CASSAGQGAQYEQYF. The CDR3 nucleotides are TGTGCCAGCAGCGCTGGACAGGGGGCGCAATACGAGCAGTACTTC.

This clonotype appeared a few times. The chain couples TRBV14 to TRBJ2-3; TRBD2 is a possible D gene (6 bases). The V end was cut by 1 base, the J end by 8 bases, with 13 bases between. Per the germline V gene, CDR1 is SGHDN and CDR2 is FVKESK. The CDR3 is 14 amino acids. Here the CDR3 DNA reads TGTGCCAGCAGCCAAGTAGGAGGGTCCGGTACGCAGTATTTT. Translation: CASSQVGGSGTQYF.

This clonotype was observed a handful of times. The CDR3 here is CASSLYPGGYEQYF. The CDR3 coding sequence is TGTGCCAGCAGCTTATATCCGGGGGGCTACGAGCAGTACTTC. The V and J genes are TRBV11-2 and TRBJ2-7, with TRBD2 matching 7 bases. The CDR3 extends over 14 amino acids. The germline V gene has CDR1 SGHAT and CDR2 FQNNGV. V dropped 2 bases and J dropped 3; count of bases not matched to a gene: 4.

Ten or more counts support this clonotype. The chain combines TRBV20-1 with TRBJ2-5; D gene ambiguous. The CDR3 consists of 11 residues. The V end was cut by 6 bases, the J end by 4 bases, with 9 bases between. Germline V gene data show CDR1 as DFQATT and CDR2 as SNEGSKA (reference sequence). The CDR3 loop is CSAPTVETQYF. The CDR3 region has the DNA TGCAGTGCCCCGACGGTAGAGACCCAGTACTTC.

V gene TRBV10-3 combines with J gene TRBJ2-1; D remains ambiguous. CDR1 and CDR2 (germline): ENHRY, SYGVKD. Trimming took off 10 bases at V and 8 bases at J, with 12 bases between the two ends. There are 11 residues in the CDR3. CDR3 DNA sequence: TGTGCCACTACCGACGCCTATGAGCAGTTCTTC. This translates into CATTDAYEQFF.

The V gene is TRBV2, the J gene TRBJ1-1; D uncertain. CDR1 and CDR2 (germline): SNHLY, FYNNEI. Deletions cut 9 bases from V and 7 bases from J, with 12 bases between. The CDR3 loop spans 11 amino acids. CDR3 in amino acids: CASPLRGEAFF. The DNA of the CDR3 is TGTGCCAGTCCCCTCCGGGGTGAAGCTTTCTTT. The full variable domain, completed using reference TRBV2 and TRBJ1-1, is EPEVTQTPSHQVTQMGQEVILRCVPISNHLYFYWYRQILGQKVEFLVSFYNNEISEKSEIFDDQFSVERPDGSNFTLKIRSTKLEDSAMYFCASPLRGEAFFGQGTRLTVV.

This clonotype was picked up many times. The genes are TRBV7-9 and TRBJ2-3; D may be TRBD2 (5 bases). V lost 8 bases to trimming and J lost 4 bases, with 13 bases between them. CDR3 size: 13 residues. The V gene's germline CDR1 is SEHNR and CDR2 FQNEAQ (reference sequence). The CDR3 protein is CASEKVSADTQYF. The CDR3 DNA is TGTGCCAGCGAAAAGGTTAGCGCAGATACGCAGTATTTT.

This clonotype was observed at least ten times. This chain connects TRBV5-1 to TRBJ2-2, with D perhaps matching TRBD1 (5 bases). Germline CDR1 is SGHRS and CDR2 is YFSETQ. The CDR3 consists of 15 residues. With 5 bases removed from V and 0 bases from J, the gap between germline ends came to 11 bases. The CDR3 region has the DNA TGCGCCAGCAGTCCGGACACAACGAACACCGGGGAGCTGTTTTTT. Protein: CASSPDTTNTGELFF.

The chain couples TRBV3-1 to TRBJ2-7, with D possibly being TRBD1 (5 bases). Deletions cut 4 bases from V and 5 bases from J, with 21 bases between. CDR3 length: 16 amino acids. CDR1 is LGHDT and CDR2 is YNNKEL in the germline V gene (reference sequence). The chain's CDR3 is CASSPTGSGHGNEQYF. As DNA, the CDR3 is TGTGCCAGCAGCCCAACTGGATCAGGGCATGGAAACGAGCAGTACTTC.

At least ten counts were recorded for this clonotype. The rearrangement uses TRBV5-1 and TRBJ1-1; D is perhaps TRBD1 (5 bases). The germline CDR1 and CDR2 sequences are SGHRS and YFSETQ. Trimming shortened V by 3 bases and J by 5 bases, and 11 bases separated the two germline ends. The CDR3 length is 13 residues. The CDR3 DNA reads TGCGCCAGCAGCTCCGGGGGTTGGACTGAAGCTTTCTTT. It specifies CASSSGGWTEAFF.

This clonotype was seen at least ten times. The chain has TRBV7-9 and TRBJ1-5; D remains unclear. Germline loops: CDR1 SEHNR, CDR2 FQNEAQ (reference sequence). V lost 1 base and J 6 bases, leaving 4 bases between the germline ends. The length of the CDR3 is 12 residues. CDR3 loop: CASSLEGQPQHF. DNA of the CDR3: TGTGCCAGCAGCTTAGAGGGTCAGCCCCAGCATTTT.

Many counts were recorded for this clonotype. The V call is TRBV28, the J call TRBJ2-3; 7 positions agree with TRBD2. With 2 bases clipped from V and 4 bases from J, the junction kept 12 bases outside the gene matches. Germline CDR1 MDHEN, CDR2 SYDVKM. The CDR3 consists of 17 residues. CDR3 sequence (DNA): TGTGCCAGCAGTTTAACCGTCTGGGGGGGGTTGGCAGATACGCAGTATTTT. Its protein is CASSLTVWGGLADTQYF.

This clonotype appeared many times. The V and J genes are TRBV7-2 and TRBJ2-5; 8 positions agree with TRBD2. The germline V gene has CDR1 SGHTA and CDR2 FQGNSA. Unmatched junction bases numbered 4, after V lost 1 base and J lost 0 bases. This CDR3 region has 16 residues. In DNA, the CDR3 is TGTGCCAGCAGCTTAGAGGCGGGAGGTTACCAAGAGACCCAGTACTTC. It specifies CASSLEAGGYQETQYF.

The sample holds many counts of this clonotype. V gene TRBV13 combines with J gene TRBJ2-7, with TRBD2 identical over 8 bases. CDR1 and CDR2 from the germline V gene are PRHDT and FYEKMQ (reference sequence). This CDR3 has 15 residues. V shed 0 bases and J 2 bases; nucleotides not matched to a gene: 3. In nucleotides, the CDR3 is TGTGCCAGCAGCTTAGGCGTAGCGGGGCCCTACGAGCAGTACTTC. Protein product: CASSLGVAGPYEQYF.

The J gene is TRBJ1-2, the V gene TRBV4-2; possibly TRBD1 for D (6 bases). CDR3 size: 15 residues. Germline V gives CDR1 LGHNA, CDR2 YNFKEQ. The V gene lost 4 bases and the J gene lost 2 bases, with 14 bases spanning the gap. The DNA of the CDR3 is TGTGCCAGCAGCCCTGCCCGTGGGGGCAACTATGGCTACACCTTC. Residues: CASSPARGGNYGYTF.

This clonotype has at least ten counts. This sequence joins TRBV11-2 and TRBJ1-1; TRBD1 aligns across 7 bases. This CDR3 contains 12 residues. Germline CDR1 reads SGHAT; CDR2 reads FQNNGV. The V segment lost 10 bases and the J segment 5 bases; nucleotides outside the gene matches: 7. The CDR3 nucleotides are TGTGCCACCCGACAGGGCCGGACTGAAGCTTTCTTT. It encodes CATRQGRTEAFF.

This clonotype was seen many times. The CDR3 reads CASSQGGGGINEQFF. CDR3 DNA: TGTGCCAGCAGCCAAGGAGGCGGGGGGATAAATGAGCAGTTCTTC. The chain recombines TRBV3-1 with TRBJ2-1; 8 bases align to TRBD2. This CDR3 has 15 amino acids. V shed 1 base and J 7 bases; nucleotides not matched to a gene: 6. Germline CDR1 is LGHDT and CDR2 is YNNKEL (reference sequence).

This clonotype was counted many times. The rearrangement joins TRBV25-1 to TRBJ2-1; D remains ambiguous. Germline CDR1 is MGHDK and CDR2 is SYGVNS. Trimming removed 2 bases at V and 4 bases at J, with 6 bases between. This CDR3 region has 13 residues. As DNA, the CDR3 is TGTGCCAGCAGTGAACAGGTTTACAATGAGCAGTTCTTC. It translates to CASSEQVYNEQFF.

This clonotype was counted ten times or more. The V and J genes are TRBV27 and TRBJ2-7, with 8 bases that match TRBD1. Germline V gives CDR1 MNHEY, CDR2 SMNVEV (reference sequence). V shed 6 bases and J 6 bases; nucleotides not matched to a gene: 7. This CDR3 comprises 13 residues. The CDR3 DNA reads TGTGCCAGCAGGCCCGGAGACAGGGGCGAGCAGTACTTC. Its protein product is CASRPGDRGEQYF.